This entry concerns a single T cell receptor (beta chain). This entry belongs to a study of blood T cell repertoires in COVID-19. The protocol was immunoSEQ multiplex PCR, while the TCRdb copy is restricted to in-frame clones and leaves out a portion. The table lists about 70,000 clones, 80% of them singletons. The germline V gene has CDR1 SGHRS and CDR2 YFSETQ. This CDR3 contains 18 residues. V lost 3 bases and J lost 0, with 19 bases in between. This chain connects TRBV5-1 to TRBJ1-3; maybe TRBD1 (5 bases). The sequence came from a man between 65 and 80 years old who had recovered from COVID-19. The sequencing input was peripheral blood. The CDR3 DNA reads TGCGCCAGCAGCTCGGGACTCGGGACTGCAAACTCTGGAAACACCATATATTTT. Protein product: CASSSGLGTANSGNTIYF.